The clone carrying this TCR beta chain was seen a single time. Antigen specificity is unknown. The sample belongs to a study of response to subunit inactivated influenza vaccine. Study outcomes and limitations: Few additional T cells are recruited per seasonal influenza vaccination, authors suggested.

Germline V gene sequence: CDR1 LGHDT, CDR2 YNNKEL (reference sequence). This CDR3 contains 15 residues. The J segment lost 5 bases and the V segment lost 4 bases, leaving 9 bases of the junction unmatched. TCRdb reprocessed the RT-PCR reads via MiXCR and lists one record per CDR3 protein. The sample records around 790,000 distinct CDR3 sequences, approximately 22% being singletons. The source is a middle-aged man who received an inactivated influenza vaccine. Specimen: PBMCs from blood, collected roughly 5 days after vaccination. The chain recombines TRBV3-1 with TRBJ2-7, with TRBD2 matching 9 bases. The CDR3 DNA follows: TGTGCCAGCAGCCGTACCGGGACTAGCTTCAACGAGCAGTACTTC. The encoded protein is CASSRTGTSFNEQYF.